These T cell receptor beta chains were read from a single sample in a study of shared clonotypes between healthy human individuals. The data were produced by immunoSEQ multiplex PCR, yet TCRdb's version contains in-frame clones alone and is incomplete. The repertoire holds around 1.1 million clones, 75% to 85% seen once, with roughly 0.62% in the top ten. Sequenced input: memory CD4+ T cells from PBMCs. Receptors originate from a man in his late teens or twenties in good health. Some clones in this sample may be carry-over from other donors' samples. The CDR3 runs from the conserved cysteine through the conserved F or W. The D gene is left open where the match is weak. Part of the rows lack a size; the others show once, few, many or a class for expanded clones.

J: TRBJ2-2
D: TRBD1
V: TRBV5-1
size: NA
DNA: TGCGCCAGCAGCCCGGGACAGGGTTATGCCGGGGAGCTGTTTTTT
CDR3: CASSPGQGYAGELFF

J: TRBJ1-4
D: TRBD1
V: TRBV6-1
size: NA
DNA: TGTGCCGGAAGACAGGGGGCGCGAGAAAAACTGTTTTTT
CDR3: CAGRQGAREKLFF

J: TRBJ2-1
D: NA
V: TRBV18
size: few
DNA: TGTGCCAGCTCACCCCAGGGGGGGAGCTCCTACAATGAGCAGTTCTTC
CDR3: CASSPQGGSSYNEQFF

J: TRBJ1-2
D: NA
V: TRBV28
size: NA
DNA: TGTGCCAGCAGTCGCGTCCGGTATGGCTACACCTTC
CDR3: CASSRVRYGYTF

J: TRBJ1-3
D: TRBD1
V: TRBV18
size: few
DNA: TGTGCCAGCTCAGCCAAACGGGACAGCTTCGGCGGCTTT
CDR3: CASSAKRDSFGGF

J: TRBJ1-1
D: NA
V: TRBV28
size: NA
DNA: TGTGCCAGCAGTTCTGCGAACACTGAAGCTTTCTTT
CDR3: CASSSANTEAFF

J: TRBJ1-2
D: NA
V: TRBV7-2
size: NA
DNA: TGTGCCAGCAGCTTAGCTTCCCTACTCAACTATGGCTACACCTTC
CDR3: CASSLASLLNYGYTF

J: TRBJ1-2
D: TRBD1
V: TRBV28
size: NA
DNA: TGTGCCAGCAGTTTAGAACCCCGGACAGGTTATGGCTACACCTTC
CDR3: CASSLEPRTGYGYTF

J: TRBJ2-1
D: TRBD2
V: TRBV7-8
size: NA
DNA: TGTGCCAGCAGCTTGCCTCCCGGGACTAGCGGGAAGAATGAGCAGTTCTTC
CDR3: CASSLPPGTSGKNEQFF

J: TRBJ2-3
D: NA
V: TRBV28
size: NA
DNA: TGTGCCAGCAGGGCTGACTCCACAGATACGCAGTATTTT
CDR3: CASRADSTDTQYF

J: TRBJ2-1
D: NA
V: TRBV6-6
size: NA
DNA: TGTGCCAGCAGCCCCGTGGGGGCTGAGCAGTTCTTC
CDR3: CASSPVGAEQFF

J: TRBJ2-7
D: TRBD2
V: TRBV6-6
size: NA
DNA: TGTGCCAGCAGTTACTCGAGGCTAGCGGGAACCTACGAGCAGTACTTC
CDR3: CASSYSRLAGTYEQYF

J: TRBJ1-2
D: NA
V: TRBV28
size: NA
DNA: TGTGCCAGCAGCAAAGGTCCGGGACCCCGGGGGGGAAACTATGGCTACACCTTC
CDR3: CASSKGPGPRGGNYGYTF

J: TRBJ1-4
D: NA
V: TRBV5-1
size: NA
DNA: TGCGCCAGCAGCTTGGTAGGGGTTGGCACTAATGAAAAACTGTTTTTT
CDR3: CASSLVGVGTNEKLFF

J: TRBJ2-3
D: TRBD1
V: TRBV29-1
size: NA
DNA: TGCAGTGAGACCGGGGACAGTGGGGGCACAGATACGCAGTATTTT
CDR3: CSETGDSGGTDTQYF

J: TRBJ2-7
D: NA
V: TRBV19
size: NA
DNA: TGTGCCAGTAGTACCCCAGGGATGGTAGCCTACGAGCAGTACTTC
CDR3: CASSTPGMVAYEQYF

J: TRBJ2-7
D: NA
V: TRBV28
size: NA
DNA: TGTGCCAGCAGACAACGCCCCTACGAGCAGTACTTC
CDR3: CASRQRPYEQYF

J: TRBJ1-5
D: NA
V: TRBV6-6
size: NA
DNA: TGTGCCAGCAGTAACAGGGCTTTAAATCAGCCCCAGCATTTT
CDR3: CASSNRALNQPQHF

J: TRBJ1-2
D: NA
V: TRBV5-1
size: NA
DNA: TGCGCCAGCAGTTCGCCGGGACCCTATGGCTACACCTTC
CDR3: CASSSPGPYGYTF

J: TRBJ2-3
D: NA
V: TRBV21-1
size: NA
DNA: TGTGCCAGCAGCAAAGTGGAGGGGCAGGGGGTCACAGATACGCAGTATTTT
CDR3: CASSKVEGQGVTDTQYF

J: TRBJ2-5
D: TRBD1
V: TRBV5-1
size: NA
DNA: TGCGCCAGCAGCTTGGCTGACAGGGGGGAAGAGACCCAGTACTTC
CDR3: CASSLADRGEETQYF

J: TRBJ2-5
D: NA
V: TRBV5-1
size: NA
DNA: TGCGCCAGCAGCTGGAGGGTGGACAGTCGGGAGGAGACCCAGTACTTC
CDR3: CASSWRVDSREETQYF